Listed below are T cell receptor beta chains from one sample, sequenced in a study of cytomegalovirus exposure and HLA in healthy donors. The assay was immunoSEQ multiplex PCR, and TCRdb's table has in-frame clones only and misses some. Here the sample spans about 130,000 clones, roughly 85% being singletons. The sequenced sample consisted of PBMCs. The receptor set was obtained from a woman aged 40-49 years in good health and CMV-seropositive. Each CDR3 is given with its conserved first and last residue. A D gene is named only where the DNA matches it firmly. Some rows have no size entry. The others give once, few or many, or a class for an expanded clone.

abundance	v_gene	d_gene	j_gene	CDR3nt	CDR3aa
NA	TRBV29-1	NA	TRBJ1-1	TGCAGCGTTGAGTTGGGTACGCCGACGTGGGCCACTGAAGCTTTCTTT	CSVELGTPTWATEAFF
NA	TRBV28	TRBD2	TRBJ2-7	TGTGCCAGCCAGACTAGCGGTAAGGCCTACGAGCAGTACTTC	CASQTSGKAYEQYF
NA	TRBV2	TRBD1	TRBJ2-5	TGTGCCAGCAGGGGGACAGGGGGCGTAGAGACCCAGTACTTC	CASRGTGGVETQYF
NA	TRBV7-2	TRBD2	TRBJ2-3	TGTGCCAGCAGCTTAGTGTCAGCGGGGGGCGTCACAGATACGCAGTATTTT	CASSLVSAGGVTDTQYF
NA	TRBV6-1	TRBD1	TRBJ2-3	TGTGCCAGCAGTGTCGGGACAGGGTTCGCAGATACGCAGTATTTT	CASSVGTGFADTQYF
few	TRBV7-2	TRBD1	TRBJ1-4	TGTGCCAGCAGCTATTCAGGGACAGGGGGGTCTAATGAAAAACTGTTTTTT	CASSYSGTGGSNEKLFF
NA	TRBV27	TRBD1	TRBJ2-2	TGTGCCAGCAGACAGGACAGGACGATGGGGGAGCTGTTTTTT	CASRQDRTMGELFF
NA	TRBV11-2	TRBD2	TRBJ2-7	TGTGCCAGCAGCTTAGAGGTCCCACTAGCGAATTACGAGCAGTACTTC	CASSLEVPLANYEQYF
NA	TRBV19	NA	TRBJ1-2	TGTGCCAGTAGTGTTTCTATGAGGGTGTTGGTTGGCTACACCTTC	CASSVSMRVLVGYTF
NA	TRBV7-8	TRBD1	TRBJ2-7	TGTGCCAGCAGCTTATGGGATCGGGCAGGGGGCCTCGAGCAGTACTTC	CASSLWDRAGGLEQYF
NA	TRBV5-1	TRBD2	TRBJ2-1	TGCGCCAGCAGACAGACTAGCGGGAGTGGAGGGAATGAGCAGTTCTTC	CASRQTSGSGGNEQFF
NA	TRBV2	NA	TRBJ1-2	TGTGCCAGCAATACTAAACAGGGCACGTATGGCTACACCTTC	CASNTKQGTYGYTF
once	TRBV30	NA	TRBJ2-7	TGTGCCTGGAGTCCTAACCGGGTTAGCGAGCAGTACTTC	CAWSPNRVSEQYF
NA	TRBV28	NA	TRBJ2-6	TGTGCCATACACAGGGAGAGGGGATCTGGGGCCAACGTCCTGACTTTC	CAIHRERGSGANVLTF
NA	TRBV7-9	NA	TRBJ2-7	TGTGCCAGCAGCTTAGGCCTAGCAGACGAGCAGTACTTC	CASSLGLADEQYF
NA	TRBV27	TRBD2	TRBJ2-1	TGTGCCAGCAGTTCCCGGCTAGCGGGGGCTTACTCCTACAATGAGCAGTTCTTC	CASSSRLAGAYSYNEQFF
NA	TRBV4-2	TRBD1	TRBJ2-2	TGTGCCAGCAGCCAAGAGCCGGGACAGGGGTCCACCGGGGAGCTGTTTTTT	CASSQEPGQGSTGELFF
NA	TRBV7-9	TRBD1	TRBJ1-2	TGTGCCAGCAGCATAGCTGGACAGGGCGGTGGCTACACCTTC	CASSIAGQGGGYTF
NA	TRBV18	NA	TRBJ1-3	TGTGCCAGCTCACCTTCAGCGGACTACCTATATTTT	CASSPSADYLYF
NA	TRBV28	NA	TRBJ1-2	TGTGCCAGCACCCTTGGACAAAGTGGCTACACCTTC	CASTLGQSGYTF
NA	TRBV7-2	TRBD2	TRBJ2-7	TGTGCCAGCAGCTTATACGGCCGACTAGCTTCCTACGAGCAGTACTTC	CASSLYGRLASYEQYF
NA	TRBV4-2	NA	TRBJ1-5	TGTGCCAGCAGCCAATCGGGGACTACCGTCAATCAGCCCCAGCATTTT	CASSQSGTTVNQPQHF
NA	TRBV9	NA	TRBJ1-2	TGTGCCAGCCAGGGGCAATATGGCTACACCTTC	CASQGQYGYTF
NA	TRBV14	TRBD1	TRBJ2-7	TGTGCCAGCAGCCACCGGGACAGGGTCTACGAGCAGTACTTC	CASSHRDRVYEQYF
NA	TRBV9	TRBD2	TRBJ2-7	TGTGCCAGCAGCCCCGACGGGGGGACCTACGAGCAGTACTTC	CASSPDGGTYEQYF
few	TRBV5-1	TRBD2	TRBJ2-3	TGCGCCAGCAGCTTGGTAACTAGCGGGGTTAGCACAGATACGCAGTATTTT	CASSLVTSGVSTDTQYF
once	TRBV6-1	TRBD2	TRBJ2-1	TGTGCCAGCAGTGGGCTAGCGGGAGAGCGGGATGAGCAGTTCTTC	CASSGLAGERDEQFF